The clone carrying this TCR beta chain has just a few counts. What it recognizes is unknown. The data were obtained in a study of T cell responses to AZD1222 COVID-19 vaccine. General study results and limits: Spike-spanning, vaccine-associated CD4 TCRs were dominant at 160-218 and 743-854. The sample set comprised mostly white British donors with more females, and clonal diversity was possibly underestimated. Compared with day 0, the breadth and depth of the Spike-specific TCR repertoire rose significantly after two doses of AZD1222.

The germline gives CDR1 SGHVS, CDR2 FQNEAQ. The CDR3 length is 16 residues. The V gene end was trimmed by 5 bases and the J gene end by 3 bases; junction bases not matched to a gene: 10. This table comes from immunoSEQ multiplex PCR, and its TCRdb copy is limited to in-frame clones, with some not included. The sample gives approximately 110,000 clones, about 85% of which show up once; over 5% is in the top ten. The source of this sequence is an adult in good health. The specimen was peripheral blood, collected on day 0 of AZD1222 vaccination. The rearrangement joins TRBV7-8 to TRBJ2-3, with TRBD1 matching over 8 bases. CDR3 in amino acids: CASSPTATGDTDTQYF. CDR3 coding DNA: TGTGCCAGCAGCCCCACCGCGACAGGGGATACAGATACGCAGTATTTT.